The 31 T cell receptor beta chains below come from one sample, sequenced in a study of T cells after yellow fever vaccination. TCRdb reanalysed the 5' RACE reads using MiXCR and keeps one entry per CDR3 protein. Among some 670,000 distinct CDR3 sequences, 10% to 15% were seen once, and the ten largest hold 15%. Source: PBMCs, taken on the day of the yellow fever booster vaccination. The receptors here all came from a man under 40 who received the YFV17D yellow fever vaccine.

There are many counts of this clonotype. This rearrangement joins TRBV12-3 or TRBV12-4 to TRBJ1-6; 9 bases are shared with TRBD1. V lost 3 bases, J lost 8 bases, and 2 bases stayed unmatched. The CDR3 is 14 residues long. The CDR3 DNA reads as TGTGCCAGCAGTTTGAGGGACAGGGATTCACCCCTCCACTTT. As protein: CASSLRDRDSPLHF.

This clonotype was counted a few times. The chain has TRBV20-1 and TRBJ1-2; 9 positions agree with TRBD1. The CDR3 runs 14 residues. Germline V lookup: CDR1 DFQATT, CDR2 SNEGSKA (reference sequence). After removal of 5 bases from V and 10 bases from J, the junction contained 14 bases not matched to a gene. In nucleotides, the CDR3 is TGCAGTGCTCGTAGGGACAGGGCTACCTCCTTCTACACCTTC. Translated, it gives CSARRDRATSFYTF.

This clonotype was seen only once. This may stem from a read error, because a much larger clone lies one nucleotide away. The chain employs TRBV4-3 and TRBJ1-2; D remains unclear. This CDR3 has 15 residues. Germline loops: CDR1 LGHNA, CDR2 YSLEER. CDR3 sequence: CASSQERLPSYGYNF. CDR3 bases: TGCGCCAGCAGCCAAGAGAGGCTCCCCAGCTATGGCTACAACTTC.

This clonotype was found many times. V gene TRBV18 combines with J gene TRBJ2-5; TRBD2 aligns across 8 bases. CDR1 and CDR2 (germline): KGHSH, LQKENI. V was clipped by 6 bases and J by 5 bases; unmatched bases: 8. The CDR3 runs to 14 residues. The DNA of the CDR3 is TGTGCCAGCTCGCCGTTAGCGGGAAGTGAGACCCAGTACTTC. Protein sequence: CASSPLAGSETQYF.

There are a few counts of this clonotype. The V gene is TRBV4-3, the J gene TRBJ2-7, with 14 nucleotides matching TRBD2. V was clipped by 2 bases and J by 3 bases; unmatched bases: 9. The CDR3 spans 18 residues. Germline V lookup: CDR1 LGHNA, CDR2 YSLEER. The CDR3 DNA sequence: TGCGCCAGCAGCCAACCTCCGCATGGGACTAGCGGGAGCTACGAGCAGTACTTC. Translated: CASSQPPHGTSGSYEQYF.

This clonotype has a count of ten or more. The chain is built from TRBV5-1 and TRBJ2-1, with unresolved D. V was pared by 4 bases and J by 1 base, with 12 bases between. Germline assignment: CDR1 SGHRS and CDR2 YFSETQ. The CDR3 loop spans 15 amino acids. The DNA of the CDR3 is TGCGCCAGCAGCCCACCTTCTCCTTCCTACAATGAGCAGTTCTTC. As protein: CASSPPSPSYNEQFF.

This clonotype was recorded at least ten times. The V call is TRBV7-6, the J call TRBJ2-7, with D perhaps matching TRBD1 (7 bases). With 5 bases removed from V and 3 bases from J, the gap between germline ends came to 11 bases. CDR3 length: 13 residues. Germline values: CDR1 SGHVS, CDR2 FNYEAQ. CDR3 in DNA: TGTGCCAGCAGCGCGGGACAGAGCTACGAGCAGTACTTC. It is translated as CASSAGQSYEQYF.

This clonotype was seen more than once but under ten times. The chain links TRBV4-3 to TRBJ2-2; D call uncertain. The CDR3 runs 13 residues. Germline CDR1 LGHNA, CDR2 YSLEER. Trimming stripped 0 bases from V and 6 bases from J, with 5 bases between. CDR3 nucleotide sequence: TGCGCCAGCAGCCAAGAGAAGCCCGGGGAGCTGTTTTTT. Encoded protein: CASSQEKPGELFF.

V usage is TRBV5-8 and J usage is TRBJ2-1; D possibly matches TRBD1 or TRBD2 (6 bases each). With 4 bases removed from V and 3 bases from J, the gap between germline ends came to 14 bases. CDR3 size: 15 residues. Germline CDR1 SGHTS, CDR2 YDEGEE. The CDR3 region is CASSKGGWGYNEQFF. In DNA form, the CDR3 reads TGTGCCAGCAGCAAGGGGGGTTGGGGCTACAATGAGCAGTTCTTC.

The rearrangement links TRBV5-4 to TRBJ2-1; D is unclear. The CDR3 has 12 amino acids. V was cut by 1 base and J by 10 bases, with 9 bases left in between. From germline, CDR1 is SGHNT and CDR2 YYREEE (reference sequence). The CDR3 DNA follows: TGTGCCAGCAGCTTGACCCAAAGGGAGCAGTTCTTC. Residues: CASSLTQREQFF.

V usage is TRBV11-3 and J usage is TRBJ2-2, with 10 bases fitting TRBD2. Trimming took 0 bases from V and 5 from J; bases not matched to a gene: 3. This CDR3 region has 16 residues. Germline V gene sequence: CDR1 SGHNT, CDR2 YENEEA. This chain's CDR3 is CASSLDHSGRTGELFF. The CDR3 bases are TGTGCCAGCAGCTTAGATCATAGCGGGAGGACCGGGGAGCTGTTTTTT.

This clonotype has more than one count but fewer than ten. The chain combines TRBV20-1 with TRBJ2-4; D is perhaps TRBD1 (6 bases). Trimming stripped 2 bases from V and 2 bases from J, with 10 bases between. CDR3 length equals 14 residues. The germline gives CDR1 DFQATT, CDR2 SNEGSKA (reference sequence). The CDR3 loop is CSARHRVSKNIQYF. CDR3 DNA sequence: TGCAGTGCTAGACACAGGGTTTCCAAAAACATTCAGTACTTC.

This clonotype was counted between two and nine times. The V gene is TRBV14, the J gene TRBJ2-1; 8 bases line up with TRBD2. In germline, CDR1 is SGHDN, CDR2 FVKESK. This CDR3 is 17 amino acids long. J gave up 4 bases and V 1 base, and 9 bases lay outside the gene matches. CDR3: CASSQGEREMGYNEQFF. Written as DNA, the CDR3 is TGTGCCAGCAGCCAAGGGGAGCGGGAGATGGGTTACAATGAGCAGTTCTTC.

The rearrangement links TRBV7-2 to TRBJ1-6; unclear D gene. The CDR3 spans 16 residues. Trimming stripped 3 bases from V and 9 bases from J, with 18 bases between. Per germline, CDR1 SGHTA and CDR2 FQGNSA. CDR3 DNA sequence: TGTGCCAGCAGCTTGCGTTCGGAACCTAGGATTTCACCCCTCCACTTT. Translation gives CASSLRSEPRISPLHF.

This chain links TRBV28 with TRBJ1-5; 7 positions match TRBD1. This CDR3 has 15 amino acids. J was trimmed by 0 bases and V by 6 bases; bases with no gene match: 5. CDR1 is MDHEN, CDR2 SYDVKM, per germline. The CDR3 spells CASRAGGGSNQPQHF. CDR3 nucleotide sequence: TGTGCCAGCAGAGCAGGGGGAGGTAGCAATCAGCCCCAGCATTTT. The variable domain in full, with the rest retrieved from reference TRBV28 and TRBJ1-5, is DVKVTQSSRYLVKRTGEKVFLECVQDMDHENMFWYRQDPGLGLRLIYFSYDVKMKEKGDIPEGYSVSREKKERFSLILESASTNQTSMYLCASRAGGGSNQPQHFGDGTRLSIL.

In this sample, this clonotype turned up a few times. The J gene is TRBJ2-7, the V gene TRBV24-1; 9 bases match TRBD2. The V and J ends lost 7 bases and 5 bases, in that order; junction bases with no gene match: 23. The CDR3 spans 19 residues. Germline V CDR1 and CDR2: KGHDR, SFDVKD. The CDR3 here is CATSTRDKQGVAGDHEQYF. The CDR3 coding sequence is TGTGCCACCAGCACCCGGGACAAGCAGGGTGTAGCGGGAGATCACGAGCAGTACTTC.

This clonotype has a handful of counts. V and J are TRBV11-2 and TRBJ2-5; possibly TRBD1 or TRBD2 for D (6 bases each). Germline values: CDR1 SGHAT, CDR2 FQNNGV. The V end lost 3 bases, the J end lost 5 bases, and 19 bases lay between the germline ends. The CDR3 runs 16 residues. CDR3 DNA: TGTGCCAGCAGCTTGGCGGGACACGTTAGATTGGAGACCCAGTACTTC. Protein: CASSLAGHVRLETQYF.

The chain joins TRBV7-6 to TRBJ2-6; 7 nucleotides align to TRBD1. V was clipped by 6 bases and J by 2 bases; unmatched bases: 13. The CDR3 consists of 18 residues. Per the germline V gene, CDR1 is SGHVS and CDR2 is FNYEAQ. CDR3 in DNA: TGTGCCAGCAGAAATCCCGGGGCAGGGGGTCCTGGGGCCAACGTCCTGACTTTC. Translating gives CASRNPGAGGPGANVLTF.

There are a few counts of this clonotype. CDR3 nucleotides: TGTGCCAGCAGCTTGCGGGGGTTAGAGACCCAGTACTTC. This sequence encodes CASSLRGLETQYF. The chain couples TRBV5-5 to TRBJ2-5; TRBD2 is a possible D gene (6 bases). The CDR3 has 13 amino acids. The V end was cut by 1 base, the J end by 4 bases, with 8 bases between. Germline loops: CDR1 SGHKS, CDR2 YYEKEE (reference sequence).

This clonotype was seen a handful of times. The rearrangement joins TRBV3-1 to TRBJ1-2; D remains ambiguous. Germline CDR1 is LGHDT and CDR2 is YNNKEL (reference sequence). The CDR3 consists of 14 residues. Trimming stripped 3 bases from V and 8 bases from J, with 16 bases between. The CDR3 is CASSHDQRVGGYTF. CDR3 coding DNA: TGTGCCAGCAGCCACGATCAGCGGGTTGGCGGCTACACCTTC.

This CDR3 is CSSGGGSTDTQYF. DNA of the CDR3: TGCAGCTCCGGGGGGGGAAGCACAGATACGCAGTATTTT. This rearrangement joins TRBV29-1 to TRBJ2-3; 8 bases align to TRBD2. From germline, CDR1 is SQVTM and CDR2 ANQGSEA. V was clipped by 8 bases and J by 0 bases; unmatched bases: 4. The CDR3 loop spans 13 amino acids.

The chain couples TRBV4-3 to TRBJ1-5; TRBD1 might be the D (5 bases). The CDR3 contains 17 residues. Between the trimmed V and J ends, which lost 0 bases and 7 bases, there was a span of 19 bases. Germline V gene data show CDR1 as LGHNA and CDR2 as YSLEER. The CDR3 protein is CASSQEMTGSGGQPQHF. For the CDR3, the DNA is TGCGCCAGCAGCCAAGAGATGACGGGCAGCGGGGGACAGCCCCAGCATTTT.

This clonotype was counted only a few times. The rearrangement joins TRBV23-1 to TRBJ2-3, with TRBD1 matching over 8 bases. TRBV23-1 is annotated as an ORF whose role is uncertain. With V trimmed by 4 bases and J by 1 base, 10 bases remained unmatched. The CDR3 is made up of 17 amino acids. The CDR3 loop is CASSRQGAVRCTDTQYF. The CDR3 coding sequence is TGCGCCAGCAGTCGTCAGGGGGCTGTCCGTTGCACAGATACGCAGTATTTT.

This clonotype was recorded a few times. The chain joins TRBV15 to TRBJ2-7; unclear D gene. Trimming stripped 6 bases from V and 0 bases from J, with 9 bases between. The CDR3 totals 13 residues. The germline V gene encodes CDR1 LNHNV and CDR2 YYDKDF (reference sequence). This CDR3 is CATSSGRSYEQYF. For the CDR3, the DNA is TGTGCCACCAGTTCCGGCCGCTCCTACGAGCAGTACTTC.

The CDR3 protein is CSARGSLNTEAFF. CDR3 in DNA: TGCAGTGCTAGGGGATCCTTGAACACTGAAGCTTTCTTT. V gene TRBV20-1 combines with J gene TRBJ1-1; D is undetermined. The germline V gene has CDR1 DFQATT and CDR2 SNEGSKA (reference sequence). The CDR3 is 13 amino acids. V was clipped by 3 bases and J by 0 bases, with 8 bases between them.

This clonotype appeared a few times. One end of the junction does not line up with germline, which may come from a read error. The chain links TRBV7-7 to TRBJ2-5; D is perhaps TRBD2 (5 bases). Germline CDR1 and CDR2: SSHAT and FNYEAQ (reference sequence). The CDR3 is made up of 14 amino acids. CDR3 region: CASSPTGVVETQYF. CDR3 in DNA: TGTGCTAGCAGCCCCACCGGGGTTGTCGAGACCCAGTACTTC.

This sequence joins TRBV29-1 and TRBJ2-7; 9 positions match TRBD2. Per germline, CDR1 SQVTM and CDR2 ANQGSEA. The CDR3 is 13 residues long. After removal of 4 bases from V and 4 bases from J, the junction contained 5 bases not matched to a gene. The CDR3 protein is CSVVGSGRYEQYF. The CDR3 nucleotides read TGCAGCGTTGTTGGGAGCGGGAGGTACGAGCAGTACTTC.

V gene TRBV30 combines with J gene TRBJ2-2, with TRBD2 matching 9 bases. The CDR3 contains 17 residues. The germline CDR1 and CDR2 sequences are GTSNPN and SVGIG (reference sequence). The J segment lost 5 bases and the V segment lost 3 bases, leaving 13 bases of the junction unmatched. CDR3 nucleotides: TGTGCCTGGAGCCGGGGTGCGGGAGGGCCGTGGACCGGGGAGCTGTTTTTT. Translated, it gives CAWSRGAGGPWTGELFF.

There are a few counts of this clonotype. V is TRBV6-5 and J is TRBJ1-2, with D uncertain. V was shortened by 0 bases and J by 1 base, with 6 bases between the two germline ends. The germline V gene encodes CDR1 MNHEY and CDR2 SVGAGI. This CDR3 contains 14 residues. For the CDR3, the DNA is TGTGCCAGCAGTTACTCGGGCAGTAACTATGGCTACACCTTC. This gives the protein CASSYSGSNYGYTF.

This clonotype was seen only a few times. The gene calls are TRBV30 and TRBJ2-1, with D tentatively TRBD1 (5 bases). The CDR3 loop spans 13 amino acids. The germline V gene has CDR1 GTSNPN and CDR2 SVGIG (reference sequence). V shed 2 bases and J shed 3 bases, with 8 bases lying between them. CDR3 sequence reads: CAWSSGNYNEQFF. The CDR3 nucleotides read TGTGCCTGGAGTTCAGGGAACTACAATGAGCAGTTCTTC. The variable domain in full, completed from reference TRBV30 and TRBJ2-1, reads SQTIHQWPATLVQPVGSPLSLECTVEGTSNPNLYWYRQAAGRGLQLLFYSVGIGQISSEVPQNLSASRPQDRQFILSSKKLLLSDSGFYLCAWSSGNYNEQFFGPGTRLTVL.

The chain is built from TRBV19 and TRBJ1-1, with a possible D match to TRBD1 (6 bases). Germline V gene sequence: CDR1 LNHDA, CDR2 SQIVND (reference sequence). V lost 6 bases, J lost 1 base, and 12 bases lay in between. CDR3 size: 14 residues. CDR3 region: CASRLGQRNTEAFF. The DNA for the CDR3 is TGTGCCAGTAGACTCGGACAGCGGAACACTGAAGCTTTCTTT.